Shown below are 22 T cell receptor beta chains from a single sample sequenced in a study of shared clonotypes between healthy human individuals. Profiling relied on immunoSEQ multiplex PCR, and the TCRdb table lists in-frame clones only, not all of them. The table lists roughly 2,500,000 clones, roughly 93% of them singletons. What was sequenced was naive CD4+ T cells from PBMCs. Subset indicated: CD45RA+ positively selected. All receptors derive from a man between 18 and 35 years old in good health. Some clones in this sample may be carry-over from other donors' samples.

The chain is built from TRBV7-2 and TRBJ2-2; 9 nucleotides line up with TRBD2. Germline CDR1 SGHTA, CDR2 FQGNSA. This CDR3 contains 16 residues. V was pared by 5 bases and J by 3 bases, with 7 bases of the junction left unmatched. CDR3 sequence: CASSPLAGQYTGELFF. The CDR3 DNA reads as TGTGCCAGCAGCCCCCTAGCGGGACAGTACACCGGGGAGCTGTTTTTT. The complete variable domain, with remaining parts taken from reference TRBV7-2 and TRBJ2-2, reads GAGVSQSPSNKVTEKGKDVELRCDPISGHTALYWYRQSLGQGLEFLIYFQGNSAPDKSGLPSDRFSAERTGGSVSTLTIQRTQQEDSAVYLCASSPLAGQYTGELFFGEGSRLTVL.

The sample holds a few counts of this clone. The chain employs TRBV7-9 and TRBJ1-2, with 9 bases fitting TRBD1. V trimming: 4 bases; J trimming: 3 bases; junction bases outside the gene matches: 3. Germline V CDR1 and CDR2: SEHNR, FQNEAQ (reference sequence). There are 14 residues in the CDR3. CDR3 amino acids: CASSSGTGHYGYTF. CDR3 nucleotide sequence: TGTGCCAGCAGCTCTGGGACAGGGCACTATGGCTACACCTTC.

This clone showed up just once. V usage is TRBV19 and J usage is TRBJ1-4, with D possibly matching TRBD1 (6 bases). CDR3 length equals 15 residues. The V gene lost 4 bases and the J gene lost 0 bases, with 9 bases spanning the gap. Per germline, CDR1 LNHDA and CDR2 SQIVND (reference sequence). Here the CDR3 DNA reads TGTGCCAGTAGTAGGACAGCAACAACTAATGAAAAACTGTTTTTT. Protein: CASSRTATTNEKLFF. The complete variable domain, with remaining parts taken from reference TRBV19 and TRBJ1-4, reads DGGITQSPKYLFRKEGQNVTLSCEQNLNHDAMYWYRQDPGQGLRLIYYSQIVNDFQKGDIAEGYSVSREKKESFPLTVTSAQKNPTAFYLCASSRTATTNEKLFFGSGTQLSVL.

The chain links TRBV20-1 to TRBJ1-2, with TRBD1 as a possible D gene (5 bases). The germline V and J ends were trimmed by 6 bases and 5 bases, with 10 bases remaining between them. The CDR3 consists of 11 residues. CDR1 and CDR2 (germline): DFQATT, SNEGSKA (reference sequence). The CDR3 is CSAEGRYGYTF. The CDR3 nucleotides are TGCAGTGCCGAGGGGAGGTATGGCTACACCTTC.

CDR3 in DNA: TGTGCCAGCAGCCTTGGGACTAGCCGGGATACGCAGTATTTT. Amino acid sequence: CASSLGTSRDTQYF. The chain joins TRBV9 to TRBJ2-3; 9 bases map to TRBD2. CDR1 and CDR2 (germline): SGDLS, YYNGEE. The ends lost 4 bases at V and 6 bases at J; junction bases unmatched: 6. The CDR3 spans 14 residues.

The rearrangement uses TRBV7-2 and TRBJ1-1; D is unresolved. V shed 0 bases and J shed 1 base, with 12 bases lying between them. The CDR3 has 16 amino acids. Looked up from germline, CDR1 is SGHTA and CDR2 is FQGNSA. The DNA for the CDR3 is TGTGCCAGCAGCTTAGCGCTAAGGAAAGGGAACACTGAAGCTTTCTTT. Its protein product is CASSLALRKGNTEAFF.

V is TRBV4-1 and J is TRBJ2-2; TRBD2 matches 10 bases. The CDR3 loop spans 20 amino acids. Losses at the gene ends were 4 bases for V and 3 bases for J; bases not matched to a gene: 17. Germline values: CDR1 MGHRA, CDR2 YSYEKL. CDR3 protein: CASSPKGLPGLALDTGELFF. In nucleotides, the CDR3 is TGCGCCAGCAGCCCCAAGGGCCTCCCGGGACTAGCGCTTGACACCGGGGAGCTGTTTTTT.

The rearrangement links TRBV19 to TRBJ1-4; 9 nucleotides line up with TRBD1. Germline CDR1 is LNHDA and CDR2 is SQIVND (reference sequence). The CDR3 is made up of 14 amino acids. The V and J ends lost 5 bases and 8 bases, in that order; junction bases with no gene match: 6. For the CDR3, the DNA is TGTGCCAGTAGTCAACAGGGGGCGAAAGAAAAACTGTTTTTT. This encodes CASSQQGAKEKLFF. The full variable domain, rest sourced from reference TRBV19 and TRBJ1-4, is DGGITQSPKYLFRKEGQNVTLSCEQNLNHDAMYWYRQDPGQGLRLIYYSQIVNDFQKGDIAEGYSVSREKKESFPLTVTSAQKNPTAFYLCASSQQGAKEKLFFGSGTQLSVL.

CDR3 loop: CAGGVFGDEQFF. CDR3 DNA: TGTGCCGGGGGAGTCTTTGGGGATGAGCAGTTCTTC. V and J are TRBV28 and TRBJ2-1; tentatively, D is TRBD1 or TRBD2 (5 bases each). The V gene's germline CDR1 is MDHEN and CDR2 SYDVKM. CDR3 length: 12 residues. The V end was cut by 11 bases, the J end by 8 bases, with 16 bases between.

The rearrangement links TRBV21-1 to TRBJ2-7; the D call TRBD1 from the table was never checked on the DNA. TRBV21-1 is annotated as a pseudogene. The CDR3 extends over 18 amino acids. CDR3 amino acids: CASSNVMSAGTGGYEQYF. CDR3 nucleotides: TGTGCCAGCAGCAATGTGATGTCCGCCGGGACAGGAGGCTACGAGCAGTACTTC.

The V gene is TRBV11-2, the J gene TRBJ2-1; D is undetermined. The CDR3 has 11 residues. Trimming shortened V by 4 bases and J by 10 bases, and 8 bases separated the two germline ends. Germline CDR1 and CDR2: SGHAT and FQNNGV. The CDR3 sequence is CASSSGFEQFF. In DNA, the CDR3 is TGTGCCAGCAGCTCGGGCTTCGAGCAGTTCTTC.

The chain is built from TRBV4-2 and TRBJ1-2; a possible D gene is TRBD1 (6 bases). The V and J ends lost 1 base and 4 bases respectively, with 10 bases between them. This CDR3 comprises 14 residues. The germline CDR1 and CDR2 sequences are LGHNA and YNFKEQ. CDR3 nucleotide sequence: TGTGCCAGCAGCCAAGCGGGACACAGCTATGGCTACACCTTC. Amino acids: CASSQAGHSYGYTF.

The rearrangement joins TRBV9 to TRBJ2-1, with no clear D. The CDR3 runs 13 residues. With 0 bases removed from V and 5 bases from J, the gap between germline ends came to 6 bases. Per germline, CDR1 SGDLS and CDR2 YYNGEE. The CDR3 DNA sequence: TGTGCCAGCAGCGTAGCTACGAACAATGAGCAGTTCTTC. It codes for CASSVATNNEQFF.

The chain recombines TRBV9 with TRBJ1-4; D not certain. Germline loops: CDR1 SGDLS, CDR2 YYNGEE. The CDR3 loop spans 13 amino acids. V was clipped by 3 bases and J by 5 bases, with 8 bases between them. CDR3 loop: CASSADLNEKLFF. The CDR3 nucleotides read TGTGCCAGCAGCGCGGACCTAAATGAAAAACTGTTTTTT.

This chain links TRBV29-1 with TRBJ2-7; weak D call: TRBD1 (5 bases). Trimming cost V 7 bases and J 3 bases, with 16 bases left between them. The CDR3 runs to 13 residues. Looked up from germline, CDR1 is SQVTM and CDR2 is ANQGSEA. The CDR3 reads CSALARVSYEQYF. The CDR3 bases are TGCAGCGCTCTCGCCAGGGTTAGCTACGAGCAGTACTTC.

The CDR3 DNA is TGTGCCAGCCGAGGTGGACTCGGAGGGCCCGGCACAGATACGCAGTATTTT. Its protein product is CASRGGLGGPGTDTQYF. The V and J genes are TRBV28 and TRBJ2-3; D is perhaps TRBD2 (6 bases). Germline lookup yields CDR1 MDHEN and CDR2 SYDVKM. This CDR3 has 17 amino acids. V was shortened by 8 bases and J by 1 base, with 22 bases between the two germline ends.

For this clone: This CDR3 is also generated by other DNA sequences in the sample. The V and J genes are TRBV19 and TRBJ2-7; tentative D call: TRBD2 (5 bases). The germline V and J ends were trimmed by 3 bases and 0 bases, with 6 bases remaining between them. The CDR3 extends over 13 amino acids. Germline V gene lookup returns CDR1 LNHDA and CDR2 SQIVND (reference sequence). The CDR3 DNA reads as TGTGCCAGTAGTATCAGCGGCTCCTACGAGCAGTACTTC. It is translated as CASSISGSYEQYF.

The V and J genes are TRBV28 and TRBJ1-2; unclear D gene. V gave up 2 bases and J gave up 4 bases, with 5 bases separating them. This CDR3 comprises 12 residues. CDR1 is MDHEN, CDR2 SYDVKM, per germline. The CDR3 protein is CASSLQPYGYTF. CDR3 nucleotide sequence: TGTGCCAGCAGTTTACAGCCCTATGGCTACACCTTC.

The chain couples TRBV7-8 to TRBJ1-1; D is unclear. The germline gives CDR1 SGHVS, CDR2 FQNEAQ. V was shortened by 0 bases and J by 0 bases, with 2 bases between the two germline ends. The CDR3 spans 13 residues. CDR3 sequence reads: CASSLALNTEAFF. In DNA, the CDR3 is TGTGCCAGCAGCTTAGCGCTGAACACTGAAGCTTTCTTT.

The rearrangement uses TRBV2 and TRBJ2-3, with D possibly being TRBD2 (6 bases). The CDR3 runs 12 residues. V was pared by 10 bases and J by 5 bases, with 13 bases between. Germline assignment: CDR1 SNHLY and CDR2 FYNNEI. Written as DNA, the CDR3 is TGTGCCACCACGGAGGAGGGAGATACGCAGTATTTT. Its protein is CATTEEGDTQYF.

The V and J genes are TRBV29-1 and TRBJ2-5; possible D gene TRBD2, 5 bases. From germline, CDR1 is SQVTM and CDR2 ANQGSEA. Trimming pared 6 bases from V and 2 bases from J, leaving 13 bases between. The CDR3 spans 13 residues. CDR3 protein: CSVPPGFQETQYF. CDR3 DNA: TGCAGCGTACCTCCGGGATTTCAAGAGACCCAGTACTTC.

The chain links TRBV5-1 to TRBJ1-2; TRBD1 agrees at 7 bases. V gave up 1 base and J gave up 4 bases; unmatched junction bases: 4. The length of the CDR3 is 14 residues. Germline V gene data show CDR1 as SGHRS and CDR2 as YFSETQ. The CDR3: CASSLSRGIYGYTF. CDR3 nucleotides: TGCGCCAGCAGCTTGAGCAGGGGGATCTATGGCTACACCTTC.